One and the same sample provided the 32 T cell receptor beta chains below, sequenced in a study of blood T cell repertoires in COVID-19. Sequencing used immunoSEQ multiplex PCR; TCRdb keeps in-frame clones, though not all of them. The table has 75,000 to 100,000 clones, more than 70% seen once. The sequencing input was peripheral blood. These receptors originate from a human donor with acute or convalescent COVID-19. The donor label of this sample is uncertain.

The chain has TRBV11-2 and TRBJ1-2; TRBD1 matches at 8 bases. Germline-derived CDR1 and CDR2 are SGHAT and FQNNGV. The V and J ends lost 5 bases and 4 bases, in that order; junction bases with no gene match: 3. The CDR3 covers 13 residues. CDR3 nucleotides: TGTGCCAGCAGCCAGGGACAGGCCTATGGCTACACCTTC. Translated, it gives CASSQGQAYGYTF.

The chain links TRBV11-2 to TRBJ2-2, with no clear D. CDR3 length: 14 amino acids. With 4 bases removed from V and 3 bases from J, the gap between germline ends came to 9 bases. Germline CDR1 reads SGHAT; CDR2 reads FQNNGV. CDR3 loop: CASSSPPDTGELFF. Here the CDR3 DNA reads TGTGCCAGCAGCTCCCCTCCAGACACCGGGGAGCTGTTTTTT.

V usage is TRBV4-1 and J usage is TRBJ1-2; D not certain. Germline V gene sequence: CDR1 MGHRA, CDR2 YSYEKL. CDR3 length equals 13 residues. V was clipped by 0 bases and J by 9 bases, with 11 bases between them. In nucleotides, the CDR3 is TGCGCCAGCAGCCAAGATCGCCGGGGAAGCTACACCTTC. Protein sequence: CASSQDRRGSYTF.

The chain joins TRBV6-1 to TRBJ2-4; 8 positions agree with TRBD1. V shed 3 bases, J shed 8 bases, and the junction held 6 bases outside the gene matches. The CDR3 length is 14 residues. Germline V gene data show CDR1 as MNHNS and CDR2 as SASEGT. The CDR3 region has the DNA TGTGCCAGCAGTGACGGACAGGGTCCTTACATTCAGTACTTC. It is translated as CASSDGQGPYIQYF.

This clone was picked up one time. The chain is built from TRBV6-5 and TRBJ2-3; a weak D match, TRBD2 (6 bases). Trimming left V 11 bases short and J 6 bases short, with 24 bases between. CDR1 MNHEY and CDR2 SVGAGI come from the germline V gene. The CDR3 consists of 15 residues. CDR3 bases: TGTGCCTCAGCAATATGGGCTAGCGAGAGGGATACGCAGTATTTT. Amino acids: CASAIWASERDTQYF.

The chain uses TRBV2 and TRBJ1-5; 8 nucleotides line up with TRBD1. The J segment lost 0 bases and the V segment lost 2 bases, leaving 9 bases of the junction unmatched. Germline V gives CDR1 SNHLY, CDR2 FYNNEI. The CDR3 totals 18 residues. The CDR3 DNA follows: TGTGCCAGCAGTGAAAGACCCGGGACAGGAGTTAGCAATCAGCCCCAGCATTTT. This sequence encodes CASSERPGTGVSNQPQHF. Full variable domain (rest looked up from reference TRBV2 and TRBJ1-5): EPEVTQTPSHQVTQMGQEVILRCVPISNHLYFYWYRQILGQKVEFLVSFYNNEISEKSEIFDDQFSVERPDGSNFTLKIRSTKLEDSAMYFCASSERPGTGVSNQPQHFGDGTRLSIL.

The chain has TRBV7-9 and TRBJ1-3; no clear D gene. The CDR3 covers 16 residues. The germline V and J ends were trimmed by 1 base and 0 bases, with 10 bases remaining between them. CDR1 SEHNR and CDR2 FQNEAQ come from the germline V gene (reference sequence). CDR3 amino acids: CASSLVTLNSGNTIYF. CDR3 DNA: TGTGCCAGCAGCTTAGTGACACTGAACTCTGGAAACACCATATATTTT.

The genes are TRBV19 and TRBJ1-2; 7 bases are shared with TRBD1. The V segment lost 5 bases and the J segment 4 bases; nucleotides outside the gene matches: 10. The germline V gene has CDR1 LNHDA and CDR2 SQIVND (reference sequence). This CDR3 spans 15 amino acids. The CDR3 reads CASSQYRGFGYGYTF. CDR3 DNA sequence: TGTGCCAGTAGTCAATACAGGGGATTCGGCTATGGCTACACCTTC.

This clone has just one count. J is TRBJ1-4 and V is TRBV3-1 (or the pseudogene TRBV3-2), with 11 bases fitting TRBD1. Germline-derived CDR1 and CDR2 are LGHDT and YNNKEL (reference sequence). The CDR3 spans 18 residues. J lost 6 bases, V lost 0 bases, and 9 bases had no gene match. CDR3 in amino acids: CASSQETRRDRGDEKLFF. The CDR3 DNA reads as TGTGCCAGCAGCCAAGAAACACGCCGGGACAGGGGGGATGAAAAACTGTTTTTT.

The gene calls are TRBV4-1 and TRBJ1-1; 12 nucleotides match TRBD1. Per the germline V gene, CDR1 is MGHRA and CDR2 is YSYEKL. Trimming removed 4 bases from V and 1 base from J; junction bases left unmatched: 13. The length of the CDR3 is 19 residues. CDR3 nucleotide sequence: TGCGCCAGCAGCCTTCCCTTATCCCGGGACAGGGGGCGGAACACTGAAGCTTTCTTT. Protein: CASSLPLSRDRGRNTEAFF.

This clone was observed a handful of times. The CDR3 reads CASSPRQDNSPLHF. The CDR3 DNA sequence: TGTGCCAGCAGCCCCCGACAGGATAATTCACCCCTCCACTTT. The J gene is TRBJ1-6, the V gene TRBV9; the D gene is possibly TRBD1 (6 bases). Germline V lookup: CDR1 SGDLS, CDR2 YYNGEE. The CDR3 contains 14 residues. The V gene lost 4 bases and the J gene lost 5 bases, with 10 bases spanning the gap.

V is TRBV9 and J is TRBJ2-3; 8 positions agree with TRBD2. J lost 2 bases, V lost 0 bases, and 17 bases had no gene match. Germline loops: CDR1 SGDLS, CDR2 YYNGEE. The CDR3 has 20 residues. Here the CDR3 reads CASSVGQAGLAGGFTDTQYF. The DNA of the CDR3 is TGTGCCAGCAGCGTAGGGCAGGCGGGGCTAGCGGGCGGATTCACAGATACGCAGTATTTT.

This chain connects TRBV28 to TRBJ1-6; TRBD1 aligns across 8 bases. CDR1 is MDHEN, CDR2 SYDVKM, per germline. Losses at the gene ends were 10 bases for V and 5 bases for J; bases not matched to a gene: 10. This CDR3 spans 15 amino acids. DNA for the CDR3: TGTGCCACCGCAACAGGGGGTAATAATAATTCACCCCTCCACTTT. Translated, it gives CATATGGNNNSPLHF.

The rearrangement links TRBV11-1 to TRBJ1-6; weak D call: TRBD1 (5 bases). Germline V CDR1 and CDR2: SGHAT, FQDESV (reference sequence). CDR3 length equals 15 residues. V lost 10 bases and J 0 bases, leaving 13 bases between the germline ends. CDR3 sequence reads: CATQRQSSYNSPLHF. The CDR3 DNA is TGTGCCACCCAAAGACAGAGCTCCTATAATTCACCCCTCCACTTT.

The chain employs TRBV14 and TRBJ1-6; TRBD1 matches 7 bases. Germline V gene sequence: CDR1 SGHDN, CDR2 FVKESK. V lost 5 bases, J lost 7 bases, and 5 bases stayed unmatched. The CDR3 runs 14 residues. CDR3: CASSGDSRNSPLHF. CDR3 in DNA: TGTGCCAGCAGCGGGGACAGCCGGAATTCACCCCTCCACTTT.

The chain uses TRBV4-2 and TRBJ2-3; 10 bases are a match to TRBD2. From germline, CDR1 is LGHNA and CDR2 YNFKEQ. The V segment lost 1 base and the J segment 4 bases; nucleotides outside the gene matches: 8. The CDR3 has 17 residues. The CDR3 DNA reads TGTGCCAGCAGCCAAGGGACCAGCGGGGGGGTCCCAGATACGCAGTATTTT. Translating it yields CASSQGTSGGVPDTQYF.

The chain couples TRBV11-1 to TRBJ1-1, with D possibly matching TRBD1 (5 bases). CDR1 and CDR2 from the germline V gene are SGHAT and FQDESV (reference sequence). The CDR3 is 12 residues long. Trimming pared 5 bases from V and 8 bases from J, leaving 12 bases between. This CDR3 reads CASSPGLKEAFF. The DNA for the CDR3 is TGTGCCAGCAGCCCGGGACTAAAAGAAGCTTTCTTT.

This clone was recorded once. The germline gene is not matched at one end of the junction; a read error may be the cause. The chain recombines TRBV2 with TRBJ1-4, with D possibly TRBD1 on 5 matching bases. CDR1 and CDR2 (germline): SNHLY, FYNNEI. The CDR3 consists of 14 residues. The CDR3 bases are TGTGCCACCAGTCCCCCAGGGCTTAATGAAAAACTGTTTTTT. It codes for CATSPPGLNEKLFF.

The chain links TRBV4-1 to TRBJ1-1; D is ambiguous. This CDR3 region has 17 residues. V lost 0 bases to trimming and J lost 4 bases, with 18 bases between them. Germline loops: CDR1 MGHRA, CDR2 YSYEKL. CDR3 loop: CASSQDLSRGLGTEAFF. The CDR3 DNA reads as TGCGCCAGCAGCCAAGATCTAAGCCGGGGTTTGGGCACTGAAGCTTTCTTT.

V usage is TRBV5-4 and J usage is TRBJ1-1, with 9 bases that match TRBD1. Germline CDR1 is SGHNT and CDR2 is YYREEE (reference sequence). Trimming took 3 bases from V and 1 from J; bases not matched to a gene: 7. The CDR3 is 16 residues long. CDR3 amino acids: CASSSAGTGRNTEAFF. CDR3 bases: TGTGCCAGCAGCTCGGCCGGGACAGGGAGGAACACTGAAGCTTTCTTT.

J is TRBJ2-7 and V is TRBV7-2, with 8 bases that match TRBD2. The CDR3 is made up of 16 amino acids. CDR1 SGHTA and CDR2 FQGNSA come from the germline V gene. Trimming removed 5 bases from V and 4 bases from J; junction bases left unmatched: 13. The CDR3 DNA reads as TGTGCCAGCAGCATGTCGGGCGGGGGGAACTTTTACGAGCAGTACTTC. Protein product: CASSMSGGGNFYEQYF.

The J gene is TRBJ1-4, the V gene TRBV19; D unclear. Per the germline V gene, CDR1 is LNHDA and CDR2 is SQIVND (reference sequence). CDR3 size: 14 residues. Trimming removed 3 bases from V and 0 bases from J, with 5 bases in between. The CDR3 bases are TGTGCCAGTAGTATCTCTGCAACTAATGAAAAACTGTTTTTT. Translation: CASSISATNEKLFF. Using reference TRBV19 and TRBJ1-4 for the parts outside the CDR3, the full variable domain is DGGITQSPKYLFRKEGQNVTLSCEQNLNHDAMYWYRQDPGQGLRLIYYSQIVNDFQKGDIAEGYSVSREKKESFPLTVTSAQKNPTAFYLCASSISATNEKLFFGSGTQLSVL.

This clone was detected a few times. CDR3 sequence: CATFRGGATNEKLFF. DNA for the CDR3: TGTGCCACCTTCAGGGGCGGCGCGACTAATGAAAAACTGTTTTTT. This chain uses TRBV2 with TRBJ1-4, with D tentatively TRBD1 (6 bases). CDR3 length equals 15 residues. Between the trimmed V and J ends, which lost 10 bases and 2 bases, there was a span of 17 bases. Germline V gives CDR1 SNHLY, CDR2 FYNNEI. Together with reference TRBV2 and TRBJ1-4, the CDR3 gives the full variable domain: EPEVTQTPSHQVTQMGQEVILRCVPISNHLYFYWYRQILGQKVEFLVSFYNNEISEKSEIFDDQFSVERPDGSNFTLKIRSTKLEDSAMYFCATFRGGATNEKLFFGSGTQLSVL.

This chain connects TRBV5-4 to TRBJ2-7; TRBD1 agrees at 8 bases. V shed 4 bases and J 3 bases; nucleotides not matched to a gene: 3. The CDR3 loop spans 13 amino acids. Germline values: CDR1 SGHNT, CDR2 YYREEE (reference sequence). CDR3 in amino acids: CASSRQGNYEQYF. The CDR3 nucleotides read TGTGCCAGCAGCAGACAGGGGAACTACGAGCAGTACTTC. Combining the CDR3 with reference TRBV5-4 and TRBJ2-7 gives the whole variable domain ETGVTQSPTHLIKTRGQQVTLRCSSQSGHNTVSWYQQALGQGPQFIFQYYREEENGRGNFPPRFSGLQFPNYSSELNVNALELDDSALYLCASSRQGNYEQYFGPGTRLTVT.

J is TRBJ2-7 and V is TRBV9, with no clear D. CDR3 length: 14 residues. Between the trimmed V and J ends, which lost 0 bases and 4 bases, there was a span of 11 bases. Germline lookup yields CDR1 SGDLS and CDR2 YYNGEE. The CDR3 DNA is TGTGCCAGCAGCGTAGCCTTGTTCCCGTACGAGCAGTACTTC. This encodes CASSVALFPYEQYF.

The chain recombines TRBV7-9 with TRBJ2-1, with 13 bases lining up with TRBD2. Looked up from germline, CDR1 is SEHNR and CDR2 is FQNEAQ (reference sequence). With 5 bases clipped from V and 12 bases from J, the junction kept 19 bases outside the gene matches. This CDR3 contains 18 residues. Written as DNA, the CDR3 is TGTGCCAGCAGCCTGGAATGGACTAGCGGGGGTGGGTATAAAGGGCAGTTCTTC. Protein product: CASSLEWTSGGGYKGQFF. Looking up the rest from reference TRBV7-9 and TRBJ2-1 gives the full variable domain: DTGVSQNPRHKITKRGQNVTFRCDPISEHNRLYWYRQTLGQGPEFLTYFQNEAQLEKSRLLSDRFSAERPKGSFSTLEIQRTEQGDSAMYLCASSLEWTSGGGYKGQFFGPGTRLTVL.

The chain employs TRBV7-8 and TRBJ1-6, with 11 bases identical to TRBD1. The CDR3 covers 15 residues. In germline, CDR1 is SGHVS, CDR2 FQNEAQ. V shed 4 bases and J 9 bases; nucleotides not matched to a gene: 5. The CDR3 DNA follows: TGTGCCAGCAGCTGGGGACAGGGGGTTAGTTCACCCCTCCACTTT. This translates into CASSWGQGVSSPLHF. The variable domain in full, with the rest retrieved from reference TRBV7-8 and TRBJ1-6, is GAGVSQSPRYKVAKRGQDVALRCDPISGHVSLFWYQQALGQGPEFLTYFQNEAQLDKSGLPSDRFFAERPEGSVSTLKIQRTQQEDSAVYLCASSWGQGVSSPLHFGNGTRLTVT.

The rearrangement uses TRBV28 and TRBJ1-2, with no clear D. Trimming shortened V by 5 bases and J by 1 base, and 5 bases separated the two germline ends. Germline V gene sequence: CDR1 MDHEN, CDR2 SYDVKM. The CDR3 extends over 12 amino acids. This chain's CDR3 is CASSPRNYGYTF. The CDR3 DNA is TGTGCCAGCAGTCCTCGTAACTATGGCTACACCTTC.

The V gene is TRBV28, the J gene TRBJ1-4; 7 positions agree with TRBD1. The ends lost 3 bases at V and 8 bases at J; junction bases unmatched: 12. In germline, CDR1 is MDHEN, CDR2 SYDVKM. This CDR3 has 16 residues. CDR3 amino acids: CASSFPLTGPFEKLFF. CDR3 nucleotides: TGTGCCAGCAGTTTCCCATTGACAGGGCCGTTCGAAAAACTGTTTTTT.

V usage is TRBV28 and J usage is TRBJ2-3; D not certain. The CDR3 has 14 residues. Per the germline V gene, CDR1 is MDHEN and CDR2 is SYDVKM. Trimming removed 3 bases from V and 0 bases from J, with 7 bases in between. Written as DNA, the CDR3 is TGTGCCAGCAGTTTTGGGCAGAGCACAGATACGCAGTATTTT. Its translation: CASSFGQSTDTQYF. The full variable domain, in which reference TRBV28 and TRBJ2-3 provide the parts outside the CDR3, is DVKVTQSSRYLVKRTGEKVFLECVQDMDHENMFWYRQDPGLGLRLIYFSYDVKMKEKGDIPEGYSVSREKKERFSLILESASTNQTSMYLCASSFGQSTDTQYFGPGTRLTVL.

V and J are TRBV19 and TRBJ1-1; D may be TRBD1 (6 bases). V shed 5 bases and J shed 1 base, with 11 bases lying between them. Per germline, CDR1 LNHDA and CDR2 SQIVND (reference sequence). This CDR3 contains 14 residues. The CDR3 reads CASSVGTPNTEAFF. The CDR3, as DNA: TGTGCCAGTAGTGTCGGGACACCGAACACTGAAGCTTTCTTT.

This clone was seen only a few times. The CDR3 region is CASSATGGRETQYF. The CDR3, as DNA: TGCGCCAGCAGCGCTACAGGGGGCAGGGAGACCCAGTACTTC. This chain links TRBV5-1 with TRBJ2-5; TRBD1 matches at 9 bases. With 4 bases clipped from V and 5 bases from J, the junction kept 6 bases outside the gene matches. The germline V gene has CDR1 SGHRS and CDR2 YFSETQ. This CDR3 comprises 14 residues.